This T cell receptor (beta chain) was profiled in a study of T cells after yellow fever vaccination. Across the study: For low cell numbers, libraries were made with SMART-Seq v4 Ultra Low Input.

TCRdb passed the 5' RACE reads through MiXCR, listing each CDR3 protein once. The sample holds roughly 500,000 distinct CDR3 sequences, about a fifth seen once. General study points: It was a small share of clonotypes that appeared in both CD4 and CD8 compartments.

Unmatched junction bases numbered 9, after V lost 3 bases and J lost 8 bases. The CDR3 runs to 16 residues. Germline V CDR1 and CDR2: SGHRS, YFSETQ. A few counts support this clonotype. The antigen remains undetermined. The rearrangement links TRBV5-1 to TRBJ2-1; 12 nucleotides line up with TRBD2. This specimen was PBMCs, taken 15 days after the yellow fever booster vaccination. This receptor was taken from a young man who received the YFV17D yellow fever vaccine. CDR3 loop: CASSWGLAGLRDEQFF. CDR3 bases: TGCGCCAGCAGCTGGGGACTAGCGGGTCTCCGGGATGAGCAGTTCTTC.